A single T cell receptor beta chain is shown here with its context. Some clones are missing from TCRdb's copy, which holds only in-frame ones; the method was immunoSEQ multiplex PCR. The sample carries around 140,000 clones, more than 85% recorded once. The data belong to a study of T cell responses to AZD1222 COVID-19 vaccine. V shed 2 bases and J shed 2 bases, with 12 bases lying between them. Per germline, CDR1 MGHRA and CDR2 YSYEKL. This CDR3 region has 16 residues. Material: peripheral blood, obtained on day 0 of MenACWY control vaccination. This sequence joins TRBV4-1 and TRBJ2-2; D remains ambiguous. The sequence was collected from an adult in good health. In DNA, the CDR3 is TGCGCCAGCAGCCAAAAATACCTGCGTAACACCGGGGAGCTGTTTTTT. Translated, it gives CASSQKYLRNTGELFF.